The rows below give T cell receptor beta chains drawn from one sample of a study of shared clonotypes between healthy human individuals. Clones were sequenced by immunoSEQ multiplex PCR, and TCRdb holds only the in-frame ones, with some missing. This sample has roughly 2.1 million clones, with about 93% found just once. Sequencing was carried out using naive CD8+ T cells from PBMCs. These TCRs come from a man aged 18 to 29 in good health. Some clones in this sample may be carry-over from other donors' samples. The CDR3 runs from the conserved cysteine through the conserved F or W. D genes are given only for firm matches. Size is omitted from some rows. Given values are once, few, many or a class for expanded clones.

V	D	size	J	DNA	CDR3
TRBV5-1	.	few	TRBJ1-1	TGCGCCAGCAGCCCCCCAGGCTTGAACACTGAAGCTTTCTTT	CASSPPGLNTEAFF
TRBV14	.	.	TRBJ1-5	TGTGCCAGCCACCGGGGAGGAGGTCAGCCCCAGCATTTT	CASHRGGGQPQHF
TRBV19	TRBD1	.	TRBJ1-4	TGTGCCAGTAGTATTTGGTCGGGACAGGGGAAGTTTTTT	CASSIWSGQGKFF
TRBV5-1	.	.	TRBJ2-2	TGCGCCAGCAGCTTGGAGGGGATCATAACACATGGCGGGGAGCTGTTTTTT	CASSLEGIITHGGELFF
TRBV15	.	.	TRBJ2-7	TGTGCCACCAGCACTGAACGGACAGAGACCTACGAGCAGTACTTC	CATSTERTETYEQYF
TRBV7-8	TRBD1	.	TRBJ1-2	TGTGCCAGCAGCCCGACAGGGGAGGGTGGCTACACCTTC	CASSPTGEGGYTF
TRBV7-3	TRBD1	.	TRBJ1-1	TGTGCCAGCAGCGAGGACGCTGGGACAGAGAACACTGAAGCTTTCTTT	CASSEDAGTENTEAFF
TRBV10-1	.	once	TRBJ2-2	TGCGCCAGCAGTGAGTCGATAGGAGGGCTGAACACCGGGGAGCTGTTTTTT	CASSESIGGLNTGELFF
TRBV28	TRBD1	.	TRBJ2-7	TGTGCCAGCAGTTTGGACAGGGTGGGGGACGAGCAGTACTTC	CASSLDRVGDEQYF
TRBV7-3	.	.	TRBJ1-1	TGTGCCAGCAGCTTACGGGGGGCGCAGGTTGAAGCTTTCTTT	CASSLRGAQVEAFF
TRBV7-2	TRBD2	.	TRBJ2-1	TGTGCCAGCAGCTTACAGCGCGGGAGAGGGGATGAGCAGTTCTTC	CASSLQRGRGDEQFF
TRBV21-1	.	.	TRBJ2-7	TGTGCCAGTATACCCAGGCGGGACAGGGGGCTGGAGGAGCAGTACTTC	CASIPRRDRGLEEQYF
TRBV5-1	.	.	TRBJ1-2	TGCGCCAGCAGCGGACTAATCGACAGCAACTATGGCTACACCTTC	CASSGLIDSNYGYTF
TRBV27	.	.	TRBJ2-1	TGTGCCAGCAAAGAGGTCTCCTACAATGAGCAGTTCTTC	CASKEVSYNEQFF
TRBV7-9	.	.	TRBJ2-2	TGTGCCAGCAGCTTAGATGGGTTAGGGTCGGACACCGGGGAGCTGTTTTTT	CASSLDGLGSDTGELFF
TRBV9	.	.	TRBJ1-2	TGTGCCAGCAGCCCGGGGGGGGGCTCTTTCTATGGCTACACCTTC	CASSPGGGSFYGYTF
TRBV5-5	TRBD1	.	TRBJ2-1	TGTGCCAGCAGCTTGGACAGGGGGCTGAACAATGAGCAGTTCTTC	CASSLDRGLNNEQFF
TRBV11-2	TRBD1	.	TRBJ1-3	TGTGCCAGCAGTCCGGACAGGGGCCGCTCTGGAAACACCATATATTTT	CASSPDRGRSGNTIYF